These 10 T cell receptor beta chains were all obtained from the same sample, sequenced in a study of cytomegalovirus exposure and HLA in healthy donors. This PCR relied on a set of 60 Vbeta primers and 13 Jbeta primers. The protocol was immunoSEQ multiplex PCR, while the TCRdb copy is restricted to in-frame clones and leaves out a portion. The sample shows 110,000 or so clones, under 80% of them seen only once. Source material: PBMCs. These receptors all stem from a woman aged 50 to 60 in good health and CMV-seropositive.

This clone showed up just a few times. An end of the junction does not agree with germline; a read error may underlie this. CDR3 amino acids: CASTLFRGQGNTEAFF. As DNA, the CDR3 is TGTGCCAGCACCTTATTCAGGGGGCAGGGGAACACTGAAGCTTTCTTT. The chain is built from TRBV7-9 and TRBJ1-1, with 8 bases matching TRBD1. The germline CDR1 and CDR2 sequences are SEHNR and FQNEAQ (reference sequence). There are 16 residues in the CDR3.

This rearrangement joins TRBV5-1 to TRBJ2-1, with TRBD2 matching 13 bases. Trimming took 1 base from V and 4 from J; bases not matched to a gene: 2. CDR1 is SGHRS, CDR2 YFSETQ, per germline. The CDR3 loop spans 16 amino acids. CDR3 protein: CASSLLTSGRYNEQFF. CDR3 in DNA: TGCGCCAGCAGCTTGCTGACTAGCGGGAGGTACAATGAGCAGTTCTTC. The whole variable domain, remainder taken from reference TRBV5-1 and TRBJ2-1, is KAGVTQTPRYLIKTRGQQVTLSCSPISGHRSVSWYQQTPGQGLQFLFEYFSETQRNKGNFPGRFSGRQFSNSRSEMNVSTLELGDSALYLCASSLLTSGRYNEQFFGPGTRLTVL.

The gene calls are TRBV4-1 and TRBJ1-1; TRBD1 might be the D (5 bases). The CDR3 covers 16 residues. With 1 base removed from V and 5 bases from J, the gap between germline ends came to 17 bases. CDR1 and CDR2 (germline): MGHRA, YSYEKL. The CDR3 protein is CASSQGLQGARTEAFF. The CDR3 DNA sequence: TGCGCCAGCAGCCAAGGGCTGCAAGGGGCGCGGACTGAAGCTTTCTTT.

The V gene is TRBV4-2, the J gene TRBJ2-1; 16 positions match TRBD2. The CDR3 consists of 20 residues. CDR1 LGHNA and CDR2 YNFKEQ come from the germline V gene. The V segment lost 4 bases and the J segment 0 bases; nucleotides outside the gene matches: 9. CDR3 nucleotides: TGTGCCAGCAGCCTACCGGGACTAGCGGGGGGGATGAGCTCCTACAATGAGCAGTTCTTC. Translation: CASSLPGLAGGMSSYNEQFF.

The chain is built from TRBV2 and TRBJ1-2; 9 bases align to TRBD1. CDR1 and CDR2 (germline): SNHLY, FYNNEI. The length of the CDR3 is 12 residues. V lost 8 bases and J lost 8; bases outside the gene matches: 6. The CDR3 bases are TGTGCCAGCGGAGGGACAGGGAGCGGCTACACCTTC. This translates into CASGGTGSGYTF.

V usage is TRBV5-4 and J usage is TRBJ2-2, with TRBD1 as a possible D gene (5 bases). V shed 0 bases and J shed 0 bases, with 9 bases lying between them. The CDR3 consists of 16 residues. The germline V gene has CDR1 SGHNT and CDR2 YYREEE (reference sequence). The CDR3 loop is CASSLVPGSNTGELFF. The DNA of the CDR3 is TGTGCCAGCAGCTTGGTTCCAGGGTCGAACACCGGGGAGCTGTTTTTT.

J is TRBJ2-3 and V is TRBV5-4; 8 nucleotides agree with TRBD1. With V trimmed by 4 bases and J by 2 bases, 6 bases remained unmatched. The CDR3 is made up of 15 amino acids. The germline gives CDR1 SGHNT, CDR2 YYREEE (reference sequence). The CDR3 loop is CASSRDRIATDTQYF. The CDR3 DNA reads TGTGCCAGCAGCCGGGACAGGATCGCCACAGATACGCAGTATTTT. Based on the CDR3 plus reference TRBV5-4 and TRBJ2-3, the full variable domain is ETGVTQSPTHLIKTRGQQVTLRCSSQSGHNTVSWYQQALGQGPQFIFQYYREEENGRGNFPPRFSGLQFPNYSSELNVNALELDDSALYLCASSRDRIATDTQYFGPGTRLTVL.

The gene calls are TRBV15 and TRBJ1-1; the D gene is possibly TRBD1 (5 bases). Trimming left V 3 bases short and J 4 bases short, with 18 bases between. Per the germline V gene, CDR1 is LNHNV and CDR2 is YYDKDF (reference sequence). CDR3 length: 16 residues. CDR3 protein: CATSRERMVGGTEAFF. The CDR3 nucleotides read TGTGCCACCAGCAGGGAGAGGATGGTCGGGGGCACTGAAGCTTTCTTT.

This clone occurred once. The chain recombines TRBV2 with TRBJ2-5; 13 bases agree with TRBD2. The CDR3 sequence is 16 residues long. Germline CDR1 is SNHLY and CDR2 is FYNNEI. V shed 6 bases and J 5 bases; nucleotides not matched to a gene: 9. Written as DNA, the CDR3 is TGTGCCAGCAGCGGCGAACTAGCGGGGGGGCCGGAGACCCAGTACTTC. This encodes CASSGELAGGPETQYF.

The chain recombines TRBV11-2 with TRBJ1-3, with D possibly TRBD1 on 5 matching bases. CDR3 length: 15 amino acids. Trimming stripped 5 bases from V and 0 bases from J, with 11 bases between. Germline V gene lookup returns CDR1 SGHAT and CDR2 FQNNGV. Written as DNA, the CDR3 is TGTGCCAGCAGCCCCGGACAAAGCTCTGGAAACACCATATATTTT. It yields the protein CASSPGQSSGNTIYF.